This record looks at one T cell receptor (beta chain) sequence and its context. Its antigen is still unknown. TCRdb used MiXCR to reprocess the RT-PCR reads, holding one entry per CDR3 protein. The sample holds approximately 500,000 distinct CDR3 sequences, around 13% seen once. The sample is drawn from a study of response to subunit inactivated influenza vaccine. Overall study findings and caveats: The authors suggested that every seasonal influenza vaccination recruits few new T cells.

Per the germline V gene, CDR1 is SGHVS and CDR2 is FQNEAQ. This CDR3 region has 13 residues. The V end lost 5 bases, the J end lost 3 bases, and 9 bases lay between the germline ends. The receptor comes from a man aged 50 to 60 who received an inactivated influenza vaccine. The genes are TRBV7-8 and TRBJ2-3, with unresolved D. The sample consisted of PBMCs from blood, taken around seven weeks after vaccination. The CDR3 protein is CASSPLWTDTQYF. Here the CDR3 DNA reads TGTGCCAGCAGCCCTCTGTGGACAGATACGCAGTATTTT.